Following are 5 T cell receptor beta chains from one sample sequenced in a study of OX40 agonist ivuxolimab in advanced cancers. Profiled with immunoSEQ multiplex PCR; TCRdb holds only in-frame clones, not every one. Altogether tens of thousands of clones are present, roughly 89% being singletons, with the ten largest covering approximately 0.35%. The material was CD4+ or CD8+ T cells sorted from blood, obtained in a trial of the OX40 agonist ivuxolimab. The receptors come from an adult with an advanced solid tumor such as melanoma, head and neck, liver or kidney cancer.

The gene calls are TRBV28 and TRBJ1-1, with unresolved D. Germline V gene sequence: CDR1 MDHEN, CDR2 SYDVKM. Trimming took off 1 base at V and 1 base at J, with 13 bases between the two ends. This CDR3 has 16 amino acids. In DNA form, the CDR3 reads TGTGCCAGCAGTTTATTGACCGGGAAGGGGAACACTGAAGCTTTCTTT. It yields the protein CASSLLTGKGNTEAFF. Supplemented by reference TRBV28 and TRBJ1-1, the full variable domain reads DVKVTQSSRYLVKRTGEKVFLECVQDMDHENMFWYRQDPGLGLRLIYFSYDVKMKEKGDIPEGYSVSREKKERFSLILESASTNQTSMYLCASSLLTGKGNTEAFFGQGTRLTVV.

The gene calls are TRBV5-1 and TRBJ1-2, with a possible D match to TRBD1 (5 bases). CDR3 length equals 14 residues. V was trimmed by 3 bases and J by 4 bases, leaving 13 bases between them. Germline values: CDR1 SGHRS, CDR2 YFSETQ. The CDR3 spells CASSSTATSYGYTF. The CDR3 coding sequence is TGCGCCAGCAGCTCGACAGCCACGAGCTATGGCTACACCTTC.

There are a few counts of this clone. V usage is TRBV7-6 and J usage is TRBJ2-7, with TRBD1 matching 7 bases. CDR3 length: 17 amino acids. Germline assignment: CDR1 SGHVS and CDR2 FNYEAQ. After removal of 4 bases from V and 0 bases from J, the junction contained 12 bases not matched to a gene. The DNA of the CDR3 is TGTGCCAGCAGCTCCTACAGGGGCCCCCGAACCTCCTACGAGCAGTACTTC. This sequence encodes CASSSYRGPRTSYEQYF.

V gene TRBV6-1 combines with J gene TRBJ2-3, with D unclear. CDR3 size: 13 residues. V was clipped by 4 bases and J by 2 bases, with 7 bases between them. The germline V gene encodes CDR1 MNHNS and CDR2 SASEGT. The CDR3 reads CASSVVDTDTQYF. For the CDR3, the DNA is TGTGCCAGCAGTGTAGTGGACACAGATACGCAGTATTTT.

A single count supports this clone. The CDR3 here is CASSHRAGQGFGEQFF. CDR3 nucleotides: TGTGCCAGTAGCCATAGGGCCGGACAGGGTTTTGGTGAGCAGTTCTTC. This chain uses TRBV19 with TRBJ2-1, with 8 bases fitting TRBD1. The CDR3 length is 16 residues. CDR1 and CDR2 from the germline V gene are LNHDA and SQIVND (reference sequence). The trim removed 6 bases at V and 9 bases at J, leaving 16 bases unmatched.